This T cell receptor beta chain was documented in a study of CD8+CD57+ T cells in acquired aplastic anemia. Study-wide results and limits: About 30 was the count of CD8+ CDR3 sequences that patients shared with controls.

Germline lookup yields CDR1 SGHRS and CDR2 YFSETQ. Trimming stripped 0 bases from V and 1 base from J, with 9 bases between. This CDR3 has 15 residues. As for this clonotype: Its target is not known.

Patients sequenced had flow cytometry evidence of CD8+CD57+ cell expansion. The template used for profiling TCR beta VDJ and CDR3 was genomic DNA. TCRdb re-called the reads with MiXCR, one entry per CDR3 protein. The sample holds about 190,000 distinct CDR3 sequences, around 47% seen once. This rearrangement joins TRBV5-1 to TRBJ2-3; TRBD2 might be the D (6 bases). Sequenced: sorted CD4+, CD8+, or CD8+CD57+ T cells (not recorded which) from PBMCs. This sequence originates from a human donor with aplastic anemia. The CDR3 is CASSLVTGGTDTQYF. As DNA, the CDR3 is TGCGCCAGCAGCTTGGTAACGGGAGGCACAGATACGCAGTATTTT.